This T cell receptor (beta chain) originates from a study of blood T cells in healthy people across ages. On this clonotype itself: At one boundary the junction diverges from the germline segment, which might be a read error.

The CDR3 sequence is 14 residues long. Germline-derived CDR1 and CDR2 are DFQATT and SNEGSKA (reference sequence). With a J-beta primer mix and a sample-barcoded 5' primer, a second PCR ran roughly 6 to 11 cycles. A 12-random-nucleotide template-switch adaptor tagged each cDNA molecule. TCRdb called the 5' RACE reads again in MiXCR, with one record for every CDR3 protein. The sample contains 910,000 or so distinct CDR3 sequences, just over 50% of which appear only once. Sequencing was performed on blood. The TCR originated in a woman in her fifties or sixties in good health. The chain employs TRBV20-1 and TRBJ2-7, with D possibly matching TRBD1 (6 bases). The CDR3 loop is CSARDTGLSYGQYF. The CDR3 nucleotides are TGCAGTGCTAGAGATACAGGGCTCTCCTACGGGCAGTACTTC.